Described below is a single T cell receptor (beta chain) sequence and its context. It was with 60 Vbeta and 13 Jbeta primers that the PCR ran. Profiling relied on immunoSEQ multiplex PCR, and the TCRdb table lists in-frame clones only, not all of them. The sample carries 95,000 to 110,000 clones, about 77% recorded once. This specimen belongs to a study of cytomegalovirus exposure and HLA in healthy donors. The ends lost 5 bases at V and 3 bases at J; junction bases unmatched: 11. The CDR3 is 16 residues long. Germline V lookup: CDR1 MDHEN, CDR2 SYDVKM. This clonotype originated in a woman aged 18 to 35 in good health and CMV-seropositive. Source material: PBMCs. V usage is TRBV28 and J usage is TRBJ2-7, with TRBD1 identical over 9 bases. Here the CDR3 DNA reads TGTGCCAGCAGTGTGAAGGGACAGGGATGGTACTACGAGCAGTACTTC. As protein: CASSVKGQGWYYEQYF. Full variable domain (rest looked up from reference TRBV28 and TRBJ2-7): DVKVTQSSRYLVKRTGEKVFLECVQDMDHENMFWYRQDPGLGLRLIYFSYDVKMKEKGDIPEGYSVSREKKERFSLILESASTNQTSMYLCASSVKGQGWYYEQYFGPGTRLTVT.